The entry below gives a single TCR beta chain sequence along with its context. Its antigen is not identified. This entry is derived from a study of OX40 agonist ivuxolimab in advanced cancers. Study in general: In this trial design, patients received ivuxolimab intravenously at 0.01 to 10 mg/kg every 2 weeks. Study conclusions and caveats: Among the least clonally expanded were partial responders at 0.1-3.0 mg/kg.

Drawing of blood for sampling happened at baseline, at cycle 4 day 1, and at cycle 7 day 1. Assay: immunoSEQ multiplex PCR; the TCRdb copy retains only in-frame clones and omits some. In the table there are some 66,000 clones, around 73% of which are singletons. The germline CDR1 and CDR2 sequences are LNHDA and SQIVND (reference sequence). CDR3 size: 14 residues. V was trimmed by 5 bases and J by 2 bases, leaving 7 bases between them. The chain joins TRBV19 to TRBJ2-6; TRBD1 is a possible D gene (5 bases). The material sequenced was CD4+ or CD8+ T cells sorted from blood, taken in a trial of the OX40 agonist ivuxolimab. The receptor was derived from an adult with an advanced solid tumor such as melanoma, head and neck, liver or kidney cancer. This chain's CDR3 is CASSQGAGANVLTF. Here the CDR3 DNA reads TGTGCCAGTAGTCAGGGTGCTGGGGCCAACGTCCTGACTTTC.